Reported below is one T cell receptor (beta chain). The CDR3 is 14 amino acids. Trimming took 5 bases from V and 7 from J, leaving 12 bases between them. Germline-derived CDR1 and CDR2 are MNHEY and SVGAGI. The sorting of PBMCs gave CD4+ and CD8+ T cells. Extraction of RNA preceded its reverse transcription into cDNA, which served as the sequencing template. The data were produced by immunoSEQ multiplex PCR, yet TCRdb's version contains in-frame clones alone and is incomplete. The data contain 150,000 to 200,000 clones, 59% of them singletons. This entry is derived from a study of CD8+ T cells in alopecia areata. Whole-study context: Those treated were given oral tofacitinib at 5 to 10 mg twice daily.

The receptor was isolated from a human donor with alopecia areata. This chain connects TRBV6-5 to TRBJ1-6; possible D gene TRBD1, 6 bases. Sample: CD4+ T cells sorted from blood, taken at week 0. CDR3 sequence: CASSRTVNNSPLHF. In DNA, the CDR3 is TGTGCCAGCAGTAGGACAGTAAACAATTCACCCCTCCACTTT.